The 21 T cell receptor beta chains presented below share a single source sample, sequenced in a study of cytomegalovirus exposure and HLA in healthy donors. Researchers ran the PCR with 60 Vbeta and 13 Jbeta primers. Profiled with immunoSEQ multiplex PCR; TCRdb holds only in-frame clones, not every one. This table has approximately 150,000 clones, over 75% appearing once. The source material was PBMCs. The receptor source for this set is a human donor in good health.

This clone was found once. V usage is TRBV7-6 and J usage is TRBJ2-2, with 9 bases identical to TRBD1. CDR1 and CDR2 from the germline V gene are SGHVS and FNYEAQ. The J segment lost 4 bases and the V segment lost 5 bases, leaving 8 bases of the junction unmatched. This CDR3 has 16 residues. CDR3 DNA: TGTGCCAGCAGCCCAGCGGGACAGGGCGGCACCGGGGAGCTGTTTTTT. Translated: CASSPAGQGGTGELFF.

The V and J genes are TRBV12-5 and TRBJ2-3, with 10 bases lining up with TRBD2. This CDR3 is built from 17 residues. Germline-derived CDR1 and CDR2 are LGHNT and FRNRAP. J lost 2 bases, V lost 3 bases, and 8 bases had no gene match. This chain's CDR3 is CASGFELAGGHTDTQYF. The DNA of the CDR3 is TGTGCTAGTGGTTTCGAATTAGCGGGGGGCCACACAGATACGCAGTATTTT.

The chain is built from TRBV6-1 and TRBJ1-5, with D possibly being TRBD1 (6 bases). The CDR3 runs to 15 residues. V was cut by 6 bases and J by 2 bases, with 14 bases left in between. The germline CDR1 and CDR2 sequences are MNHNS and SASEGT. The CDR3 DNA reads TGTGCCAGCAGGGATACAGGGATTCGCAATCAGCCCCAGCATTTT. Translated, it gives CASRDTGIRNQPQHF.

V and J are TRBV7-2 and TRBJ1-1; maybe TRBD1 (6 bases). The CDR3 is 13 residues long. The V end lost 5 bases, the J end lost 6 bases, and 13 bases lay between the germline ends. Germline V lookup: CDR1 SGHTA, CDR2 FQGNSA. CDR3 residues: CASSPQGFAEAFF. The CDR3 DNA reads TGTGCCAGCAGCCCACAGGGATTTGCTGAAGCTTTCTTT. Full variable domain (rest looked up from reference TRBV7-2 and TRBJ1-1): GAGVSQSPSNKVTEKGKDVELRCDPISGHTALYWYRQSLGQGLEFLIYFQGNSAPDKSGLPSDRFSAERTGGSVSTLTIQRTQQEDSAVYLCASSPQGFAEAFFGQGTRLTVV.

The chain employs TRBV10-2 and TRBJ2-7, with D possibly TRBD2 on 5 matching bases. V gave up 7 bases and J gave up 6 bases, with 16 bases separating them. This CDR3 has 13 residues. Per germline, CDR1 WSHSY and CDR2 SAAADI. The CDR3 nucleotides read TGCGCCAGCACATCCGGGGTCCGAGGCGAGCAGTACTTC. Its protein is CASTSGVRGEQYF.

V is TRBV11-3 and J is TRBJ2-2; 10 bases are shared with TRBD1. CDR1 and CDR2 from the germline V gene are SGHNT and YENEEA. This CDR3 comprises 17 residues. V shed 5 bases and J 4 bases; nucleotides not matched to a gene: 10. In DNA form, the CDR3 reads TGTGCCAGCAGCCCGAGAGGCCGGGACAGGGGCACCGGGGAGCTGTTTTTT. This sequence encodes CASSPRGRDRGTGELFF.

The chain employs TRBV29-1 and TRBJ1-1; tentatively, D is TRBD1 (5 bases). Germline V lookup: CDR1 SQVTM, CDR2 ANQGSEA. The CDR3 is 13 amino acids. V gave up 7 bases and J gave up 4 bases, with 16 bases separating them. The CDR3 DNA reads TGCAGCGAACGTACGGGGGGGAGCACTGAAGCTTTCTTT. Its translation: CSERTGGSTEAFF.

The V gene is TRBV2, the J gene TRBJ2-2; D might be TRBD2 (5 bases). This CDR3 region has 14 residues. V was cut by 4 bases and J by 1 base, with 7 bases left in between. In germline, CDR1 is SNHLY, CDR2 FYNNEI. CDR3 bases: TGTGCCAGCAGTGTCGGACTGAACACCGGGGAGCTGTTTTTT. It translates to CASSVGLNTGELFF.

On this clone itself: The junction departs from germline at one end; a sequencing error may be responsible. The same CDR3 arises from other DNA sequences in this sample as well. V usage is TRBV15 and J usage is TRBJ1-4; no firm D call. The CDR3 extends over 15 amino acids. Germline V gene data show CDR1 as LNHNV and CDR2 as YYDKDF (reference sequence). CDR3 coding DNA: TGTGCCACCAGCAGAGATCGGGGTTTGAGTGAAAAATTGTTTTTT. Encoded protein: CATSRDRGLSEKLFF.

The CDR3 loop reads CASSQESGSGSEKLFF. CDR3 DNA sequence: TGTGCCAGCAGCCAAGAGTCAGGGAGCGGGAGTGAAAAACTGTTTTTT. The chain uses TRBV7-6 and TRBJ1-4; D is possibly TRBD1 (5 bases). The germline V gene has CDR1 SGHVS and CDR2 FNYEAQ. The CDR3 length is 16 residues. V was pared by 5 bases and J by 7 bases, with 20 bases between.

The chain recombines TRBV7-2 with TRBJ1-2; no clear D gene. The germline V gene encodes CDR1 SGHTA and CDR2 FQGNSA. V was trimmed by 3 bases and J by 0 bases, leaving 5 bases between them. This CDR3 has 13 amino acids. CDR3 loop: CASSFSTNYGYTF. CDR3 bases: TGTGCCAGCAGCTTCAGTACTAACTATGGCTACACCTTC.

For the CDR3, the DNA is TGTGCCAGCAGTTACTTTCGGGACACCTCTGGAAACACCATATATTTT. Its translation is CASSYFRDTSGNTIYF. This chain joins TRBV6-6 and TRBJ1-3; tentatively, D is TRBD1 (6 bases). There are 16 residues in the CDR3. The V end was cut by 1 base, the J end by 0 bases, with 10 bases between. Looked up from germline, CDR1 is MNHNY and CDR2 is SVGAGI (reference sequence).

The V and J genes are TRBV7-2 and TRBJ1-2; no clear D gene. This CDR3 is built from 13 residues. V dropped 2 bases and J dropped 3 bases, with 7 bases sitting between them. Germline V gene lookup returns CDR1 SGHTA and CDR2 FQGNSA. The chain's CDR3 is CASSLRGDYGYTF. DNA of the CDR3: TGTGCCAGCAGCTTACGGGGTGACTATGGCTACACCTTC.

This clone was seen a single time. This chain connects TRBV7-7 to TRBJ2-1; TRBD2 might be the D (5 bases). Deletions cut 5 bases from V and 7 bases from J, with 9 bases between. CDR3 size: 12 residues. Germline V gene lookup returns CDR1 SSHAT and CDR2 FNYEAQ (reference sequence). The CDR3 spells CASSGRGNEQFF. The CDR3 nucleotides read TGTGCCAGCAGCGGTCGAGGGAATGAGCAGTTCTTC.

This chain joins TRBV21-1 and TRBJ2-2; TRBD1 is the table's D call, not checked against the DNA. TRBV21-1 is designated a pseudogene. This CDR3 is built from 16 residues. The CDR3 here is CASSNLWDRGTGELFF. In nucleotides, the CDR3 is TGTGCCAGCAGCAATTTATGGGACAGGGGGACCGGGGAGCTGTTTTTT.

V is TRBV5-1 and J is TRBJ2-7, with 10 bases identical to TRBD1. The junction had 4 bases not matched to a gene; V was cut back by 2 bases and J by 5 bases. Germline assignment: CDR1 SGHRS and CDR2 YFSETQ. The CDR3 contains 14 residues. DNA of the CDR3: TGCGCCAGCAGCTTAGGGACAGGGGTCCACGAGCAGTACTTC. This gives the protein CASSLGTGVHEQYF. The variable domain in full, completed from reference TRBV5-1 and TRBJ2-7, reads KAGVTQTPRYLIKTRGQQVTLSCSPISGHRSVSWYQQTPGQGLQFLFEYFSETQRNKGNFPGRFSGRQFSNSRSEMNVSTLELGDSALYLCASSLGTGVHEQYFGPGTRLTVT.

This chain links TRBV5-1 with TRBJ1-2, with 8 nucleotides matching TRBD1. Trimming at V came to 3 bases and at J to 5 bases, leaving 9 bases not matched to a gene. In germline, CDR1 is SGHRS, CDR2 YFSETQ. The CDR3 contains 15 residues. The DNA for the CDR3 is TGCGCCAGCAGCTCCGGACAGGGACTGGGTTATGGCTACACCTTC. Residues: CASSSGQGLGYGYTF.

The chain recombines TRBV7-2 with TRBJ2-7; D possibly corresponds to TRBD2 (7 bases). Deletions cut 8 bases from V and 2 bases from J, with 25 bases between. This CDR3 contains 17 residues. Germline CDR1 reads SGHTA; CDR2 reads FQGNSA. CDR3 loop: CASAPRRDYGGPYEQYF. The CDR3 DNA sequence: TGTGCCAGCGCTCCCCGACGAGACTACGGGGGGCCCTACGAGCAGTACTTC.

In DNA, the CDR3 is TGTGCCAGCAGTCCGAGGACAGGGGGATCGGAGGGCTACACCTTC. It translates to CASSPRTGGSEGYTF. The V call is TRBV27, the J call TRBJ1-2; TRBD1 matches 10 bases. J lost 8 bases, V lost 5 bases, and 11 bases had no gene match. CDR1 and CDR2 (germline): MNHEY, SMNVEV (reference sequence). This CDR3 has 15 residues.

This chain links TRBV27 with TRBJ1-2, with D unresolved. Germline V gives CDR1 MNHEY, CDR2 SMNVEV (reference sequence). The CDR3 spans 14 residues. Trimming left V 8 bases short and J 1 base short, with 14 bases between. For the CDR3, the DNA is TGTGCCAGCGCCCCAGGTACAATTAACTATGGCTACACCTTC. Its protein is CASAPGTINYGYTF.

This clone has just a few counts. The chain employs TRBV4-2 and TRBJ2-3, with D possibly being TRBD1 (5 bases). The CDR3 length is 16 residues. The germline V and J ends were trimmed by 2 bases and 0 bases, with 12 bases remaining between them. Germline CDR1 reads LGHNA; CDR2 reads YNFKEQ. Here the CDR3 DNA reads TGTGCCAGCAGCCAAAAGGTCCAGGGTAGCACAGATACGCAGTATTTT. It translates to CASSQKVQGSTDTQYF.